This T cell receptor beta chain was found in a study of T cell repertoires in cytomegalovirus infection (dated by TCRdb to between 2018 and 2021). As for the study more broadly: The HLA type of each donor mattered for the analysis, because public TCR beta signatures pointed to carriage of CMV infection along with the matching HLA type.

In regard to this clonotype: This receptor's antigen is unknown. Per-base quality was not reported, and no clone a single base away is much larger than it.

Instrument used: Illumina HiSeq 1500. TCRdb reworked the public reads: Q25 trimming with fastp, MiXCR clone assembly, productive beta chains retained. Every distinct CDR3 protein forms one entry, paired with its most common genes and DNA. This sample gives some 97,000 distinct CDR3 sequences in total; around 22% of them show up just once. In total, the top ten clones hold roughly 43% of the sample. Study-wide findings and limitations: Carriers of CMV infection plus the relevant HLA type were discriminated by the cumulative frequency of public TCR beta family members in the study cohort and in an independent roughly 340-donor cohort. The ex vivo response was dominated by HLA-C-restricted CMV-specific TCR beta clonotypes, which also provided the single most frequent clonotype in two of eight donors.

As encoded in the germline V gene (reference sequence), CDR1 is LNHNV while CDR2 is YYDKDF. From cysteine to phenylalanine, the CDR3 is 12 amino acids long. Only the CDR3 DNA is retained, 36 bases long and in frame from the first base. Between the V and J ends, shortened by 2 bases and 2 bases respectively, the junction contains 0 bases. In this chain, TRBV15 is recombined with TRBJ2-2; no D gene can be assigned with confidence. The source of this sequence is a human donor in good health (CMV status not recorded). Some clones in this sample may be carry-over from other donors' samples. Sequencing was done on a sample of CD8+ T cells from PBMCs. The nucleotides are TGTGCCACCAGCAGAAACACCGGGGAGCTGTTTTTT. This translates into CATSRNTGELFF.